This T cell receptor (beta chain) was captured in a study of cytomegalovirus exposure and HLA in healthy donors. Findings of the study overall: Later on, an analysis tied about 17,000 TCR beta sequences to HLA alleles at 0.05 false discovery rate. The classifier, whose performance was assessed in both the original and validation cohorts, reportedly diagnosed cytomegalovirus status with high specificity and sensitivity. V- and J-gene trimming in TCR beta was tied to a missense DCLRE1C variant by an analysis performed later. Researchers reported from a later analysis that most CMV-associated TCR beta chains appeared HLA-restricted.

Germline CDR1 is MNHEY and CDR2 is SVGAGI. V shed 7 bases and J shed 6 bases, with 9 bases lying between them. The CDR3 is 12 amino acids. Both 60 Vbeta primers and 13 Jbeta primers went into the PCR. The table came from immunoSEQ multiplex PCR; TCRdb's copy has only in-frame clones and leaves some out. The sample totals roughly 120,000 clones. A note on this clone: Its cognate antigen is unknown.

The rearrangement joins TRBV6-5 to TRBJ2-2; D gene ambiguous. The sample taken for sequencing was PBMCs. The sequence came from a man aged 40-49 years in good health and CMV-seronegative. In DNA, the CDR3 is TGTGCCAGCAAAAATGGCCCCGGGGAGCTGTTTTTT. This sequence encodes CASKNGPGELFF.